This is a list of T cell receptor beta chains from one sample in a study of vaccination effects on CD4 cells after COVID-19. Using immunoSEQ multiplex PCR, the repertoire was profiled, and TCRdb retains in-frame clones only, with some absent. The data show some 35,000 clones, 55% to 75% seen once. Which antigens these TCRs recognize remains unknown. The sequences come from CD4+ T cells from PBMCs cultured with HCoV-NL63 spike peptides, collected before COVID-19 vaccination. The receptors were sampled from a human donor who had a prior SARS-CoV-2 infection. Each CDR3 is given with its conserved first and last residue. The order of the fields is J gene, V gene, clone size, CDR3 length, D gene, CDR3 DNA, CDR3 protein. D genes are given only for firm matches. For some rows the clone size is stated as once, few or many, or as a class when expanded; others skip it.

>TRBJ2-6|TRBV9|.|13|.
TGTGCCAGCAGCGCGGGTACGGCCAACGTCCTGACTTTC
CASSAGTANVLTF
>TRBJ2-2|TRBV7-3|few|16|.
TGTGCCAGCAGCCAACAGGGCCTAGCGAACACCGGGGAGCTGTTTTTT
CASSQQGLANTGELFF
>TRBJ2-3|TRBV5-5|.|14|TRBD2
TGTGCCAGCAGCTTGAATCGGGGGGGGGATACGCAGTATTTT
CASSLNRGGDTQYF
>TRBJ2-3|TRBV7-2|once|16|TRBD1
TGTGCCAGCAGCTTAAAAACAGGGGGGTGGGCAGATACGCAGTATTTT
CASSLKTGGWADTQYF
>TRBJ1-1|TRBV7-3|.|16|.
TGTGCCAGCAGCTTACTCCCCGGGCTATCGAACACTGAAGCTTTCTTT
CASSLLPGLSNTEAFF
>TRBJ1-1|TRBV27|few|13|.
TGTGCCAGCAGTTTGAGGAGGAACACTGAAGCTTTCTTT
CASSLRRNTEAFF
>TRBJ2-7|TRBV5-4|.|14|.
TGTGCCAGCACCTCGTTCGGGAGTTCCTACGAGCAGTACTTC
CASTSFGSSYEQYF
>TRBJ1-2|TRBV10-3|.|13|TRBD1
TGTGCCATCAGGGGACAGACGAACTATGGCTACACCTTC
CAIRGQTNYGYTF
>TRBJ1-5|TRBV5-3|few|16|TRBD1
TGTGCCAGAAGCTTGGTCACAAGGGGGCAGGGTCAGCCCCAGCATTTT
CARSLVTRGQGQPQHF
>TRBJ2-1|TRBV3-1/TRBV3-2|few|11|.
TGTGCCAGCAGCCAAGGGGATGAGCAGTTCTTC
CASSQGDEQFF
>TRBJ1-5|TRBV6-1|.|15|.
TGTGCCAGCAGTGAATGGGGACATCGGGGTCAGCCCCAGCATTTT
CASSEWGHRGQPQHF
>TRBJ1-6|TRBV6-5|.|15|.
TGTGCCAGCTGTTCAGCAGGTCGCTATAATTCACCCCTCCACTTT
CASCSAGRYNSPLHF
>TRBJ2-1|TRBV6-2/TRBV6-3|.|17|TRBD2
TGTGCCAGCAGTTACAGACTAGCGGGGGACGCCTACAATGAGCAGTTCTTC
CASSYRLAGDAYNEQFF
>TRBJ2-7|TRBV5-4|few|14|.
TGTGCCAGCAGCCGTCCTGGGCTAGCCTACGAGCAGTACTTC
CASSRPGLAYEQYF
>TRBJ2-2|TRBV6-2/TRBV6-3|few|11|.
TGTGCCAGCAGTTCGCCCGGGGAGCTGTTTTTT
CASSSPGELFF
>TRBJ2-5|TRBV18|.|15|TRBD1
TGTGCCAGCTCACCTCCGGAGACAGGGGAAGAGACCCAGTACTTC
CASSPPETGEETQYF
>TRBJ2-3|TRBV14|.|16|.
TGTGCCAGCAGCCAAGAAATCTCGAGCGGTACAGATACGCAGTATTTT
CASSQEISSGTDTQYF
>TRBJ1-1|TRBV19|.|14|TRBD1
TGTGCCAGTATCCGATATGGACAGGGGGCTGAAGCTTTCTTT
CASIRYGQGAEAFF
>TRBJ2-6|TRBV10-1|.|15|.
TGCGCCAGCATAGGGGGGGTTAGGGGGGCCAACGTCCTGACTTTC
CASIGGVRGANVLTF
>TRBJ1-5|TRBV10-3|.|14|TRBD1
TGTGCCATCAGTGAGTCAGGGGGCGACCAGCCCCAGCATTTT
CAISESGGDQPQHF
>TRBJ2-1|TRBV11-3|.|15|TRBD2
TGTGCCAGCAGCTTTGGGGGGACTAGCAGCGGTGAGCAGTTCTTC
CASSFGGTSSGEQFF
>TRBJ2-2|TRBV10-3|.|14|.
TGTGCCATCAGCGCGACCGTAAACTCCGGGGAGCTGTTTTTT
CAISATVNSGELFF
>TRBJ2-2|TRBV18|.|19|TRBD1
TGTGCCAGCTCACAAACATTGGTCGGACAGGGGGCGGACACCGGGGAGCTGTTTTTT
CASSQTLVGQGADTGELFF
>TRBJ1-5|TRBV9|.|14|.
TGTGCCAGCAGCCCCCGACAGATAGATCAGCCCCAGCATTTT
CASSPRQIDQPQHF
>TRBJ2-7|TRBV18|.|12|.
TGTGCCAGCTCACCAGATAATCCCGGGCAGTACTTC
CASSPDNPGQYF
>TRBJ2-7|TRBV14|.|14|.
TGTGCCAGCAGCTACGATGACACGATATACGAGCAGTACTTC
CASSYDDTIYEQYF
>TRBJ2-1|TRBV6-6|few|14|TRBD2
TGTGCCAGCAGCCGGGCGGGGGGGTTAAATGAGCAGTTCTTC
CASSRAGGLNEQFF